This T cell receptor beta chain was captured in a study of CD8+ T cells in alopecia areata. Study summary: Treatment comprised oral tofacitinib, 5 to 10 mg twice daily, in treated patients.

Treatment given: oral pan-JAK inhibitor, 5-10 mg twice daily. In each case, RNA was isolated and then reverse transcribed into cDNA as the sequencing template. The table came from immunoSEQ multiplex PCR; TCRdb's copy has only in-frame clones and leaves some out. This table holds 150,000 to 250,000 clones, 55% to 75% found once. CDR1 and CDR2 (germline): SGHRS, YFSETQ. The V end was cut by 3 bases, the J end by 2 bases, with 12 bases between. The CDR3 extends over 14 amino acids. This clone came up a few times. What it binds is unknown. The study, taken as a whole, reports: Tofacitinib significantly decreased scalp clonality and expanded CD8+ clones among top 100. More clonal than normal scalp was lesional scalp, particularly alopecia totalis/universalis. Many expanded lesional clones persisted in scalp and blood during tofacitinib treatment.

The chain carries TRBV5-1 and TRBJ2-7, with no clear D. This clonotype originated in a human donor with alopecia areata. The sequenced sample was CD4+ T cells sorted from blood, obtained at week 24, from a patient treated with tofacitinib. DNA of the CDR3: TGCGCCAGCAGCTGGAACACGGCAACCTACGAGCAGTACTTC. Residues: CASSWNTATYEQYF.